The 27 T cell receptor beta chains listed next were all sequenced from one sample in a study of T cell responses to AZD1222 COVID-19 vaccine. The method was immunoSEQ multiplex PCR; TCRdb's version includes in-frame clones alone and lacks a portion of them. The sample carries roughly 160,000 clones, roughly 90% recorded once. The sequenced sample was peripheral blood, obtained 28 days after the second AZD1222 dose. Source of these receptors: an adult who received the AZD1222 COVID-19 vaccine.

The CDR3 loop reads CASRQESGQPQHF. CDR3 nucleotides: TGTGCCAGCAGACAGGAATCGGGTCAGCCCCAGCATTTT. This chain uses TRBV12-3 or TRBV12-4 with TRBJ1-5; D is possibly TRBD1 (5 bases). V was shortened by 6 bases and J by 6 bases, with 12 bases between the two germline ends. The CDR3 extends over 13 amino acids.

This clone was counted a few times. The chain links TRBV5-1 to TRBJ2-3; 13 bases map to TRBD2. CDR1 and CDR2 from the germline V gene are SGHRS and YFSETQ. The CDR3 spans 16 residues. The V and J ends lost 4 bases and 3 bases, in that order; junction bases with no gene match: 5. CDR3 loop: CASSLTSGGATDTQYF. CDR3 in DNA: TGCGCCAGCAGCCTTACTAGCGGGGGGGCAACAGATACGCAGTATTTT.

The V gene is TRBV6-5, the J gene TRBJ1-2; TRBD1 might be the D (6 bases). V dropped 4 bases and J dropped 8 bases, with 23 bases sitting between them. Germline lookup yields CDR1 MNHEY and CDR2 SVGAGI. The CDR3 consists of 16 residues. CDR3 coding DNA: TGTGCCAGCAGTTCCACGGGACATCGAGGGCCAGAGGGCTACACCTTC. Its translation is CASSSTGHRGPEGYTF.

The chain combines TRBV27 with TRBJ2-7, with D possibly being TRBD2 (6 bases). V was clipped by 6 bases and J by 3 bases, with 15 bases between them. This CDR3 has 14 amino acids. Germline loops: CDR1 MNHEY, CDR2 SMNVEV (reference sequence). In DNA form, the CDR3 reads TGTGCCAGCAGCGCGGGGATATCCTTCTACGAGCAGTACTTC. Its protein is CASSAGISFYEQYF.

This chain uses TRBV10-3 with TRBJ1-3; tentative D call: TRBD1 (5 bases). Germline V gene data show CDR1 as ENHRY and CDR2 as SYGVKD. This CDR3 has 14 amino acids. Trimming pared 5 bases from V and 3 bases from J, leaving 11 bases between. The CDR3 DNA sequence: TGTGCCATCAGTCCGCAGGGAGGTGGAAACACCATATATTTT. Amino acids: CAISPQGGGNTIYF.

The chain links TRBV5-6 to TRBJ1-3, with D maybe TRBD1 (5 bases). Trimming left V 3 bases short and J 2 bases short, with 9 bases between. Germline CDR1 SGHDT, CDR2 YYEEEE. The CDR3 is made up of 14 amino acids. The CDR3: CASSYPGAGNTIYF. As DNA, the CDR3 is TGTGCCAGCAGCTACCCGGGGGCTGGAAACACCATATATTTT.

This chain uses TRBV18 with TRBJ1-2; D is unclear. Germline CDR1 is KGHSH and CDR2 is LQKENI. V lost 3 bases to trimming and J lost 5 bases, with 19 bases between them. The CDR3 is made up of 16 amino acids. This CDR3 is CASSPPPEISPYGYTF. The CDR3 nucleotides read TGTGCCAGCTCACCTCCCCCCGAGATTTCCCCATATGGCTACACCTTC.

V and J are TRBV6-6 and TRBJ2-3; TRBD2 might be the D (6 bases). The CDR3 totals 15 residues. With 2 bases removed from V and 3 bases from J, the gap between germline ends came to 12 bases. CDR1 is MNHNY, CDR2 SVGAGI, per germline (reference sequence). CDR3 residues: CASSYGAGRTDTQYF. The CDR3 DNA reads as TGTGCCAGCAGTTACGGGGCGGGGAGGACAGATACGCAGTATTTT.

This sequence joins TRBV6-1 and TRBJ1-3; D perhaps matches TRBD1 (5 bases). Between the trimmed V and J ends, which lost 1 base and 0 bases, there was a span of 10 bases. The V gene's germline CDR1 is MNHNS and CDR2 SASEGT. The CDR3 is 16 amino acids. CDR3 coding DNA: TGTGCCAGCAGTGAAGGGTGGGGCAACTCTGGAAACACCATATATTTT. The encoded protein is CASSEGWGNSGNTIYF.

The V call is TRBV29-1, the J call TRBJ1-2; D not certain. Trimming pared 0 bases from V and 8 bases from J, leaving 13 bases between. The CDR3 runs to 13 residues. Germline CDR1 reads SQVTM; CDR2 reads ANQGSEA. For the CDR3, the DNA is TGCAGCGTTGAAGATCGGGGTCTGTGGGGCTACACCTTC. Its translation: CSVEDRGLWGYTF.

This sequence joins TRBV3-1 (or the pseudogene TRBV3-2) and TRBJ2-2, with unresolved D. V lost 5 bases, J lost 3 bases, and 10 bases lay in between. CDR1 is LGHDT, CDR2 YNNKEL, per germline (reference sequence). This CDR3 contains 14 residues. The CDR3 loop reads CASSKGMDTGELFF. DNA for the CDR3: TGTGCCAGCAGCAAAGGGATGGACACCGGGGAGCTGTTTTTT.

A note on this clone: Other DNA sequences in this specimen translate into the identical CDR3. This chain uses TRBV7-2 with TRBJ2-5, with 7 bases that match TRBD2. V was pared by 0 bases and J by 5 bases, with 0 bases of the junction left unmatched. The CDR3 covers 13 residues. The germline gives CDR1 SGHTA, CDR2 FQGNSA. CDR3 sequence reads: CASSLAGGETQYF. The CDR3 nucleotides are TGTGCCAGCAGCTTAGCGGGGGGGGAGACCCAGTACTTC.

This clone has a handful of counts. The gene calls are TRBV30 and TRBJ1-1; D is uncertain. The CDR3 is 10 residues long. Germline CDR1 GTSNPN, CDR2 SVGIG (reference sequence). V dropped 5 bases and J dropped 1 base, with 2 bases sitting between them. DNA of the CDR3: TGTGCCTGGGGGAACACTGAAGCTTTCTTT. Amino acids: CAWGNTEAFF.

This clone has a single count. The CDR3 sequence is CASSVASKQFF. CDR3 DNA sequence: TGTGCCAGCAGCGTAGCATCTAAGCAGTTCTTC. The rearrangement links TRBV9 to TRBJ2-1; D not certain. The CDR3 contains 11 residues. The V gene lost 0 bases and the J gene lost 11 bases, with 6 bases spanning the gap. Germline CDR1 is SGDLS and CDR2 is YYNGEE.

This rearrangement joins TRBV19 to TRBJ2-7; TRBD1 matches 10 bases. Germline V lookup: CDR1 LNHDA, CDR2 SQIVND (reference sequence). This CDR3 comprises 15 residues. V shed 6 bases, J shed 3 bases, and the junction held 8 bases outside the gene matches. CDR3 sequence: CASSPVGTGDYEQYF. DNA for the CDR3: TGTGCCAGTAGCCCGGTGGGGACAGGGGACTACGAGCAGTACTTC.

The V gene is TRBV5-4, the J gene TRBJ2-7, with TRBD2 matching over 7 bases. The CDR3 runs 14 residues. The V segment lost 0 bases and the J segment 3 bases; nucleotides outside the gene matches: 3. Germline V gene lookup returns CDR1 SGHNT and CDR2 YYREEE (reference sequence). The CDR3 region has the DNA TGTGCCAGCAGCTTGGGGCCGGGGGGCTACGAGCAGTACTTC. Encoded protein: CASSLGPGGYEQYF.

This clone was seen a few times. V and J are TRBV6-1 and TRBJ1-1; possible D gene TRBD1, 5 bases. V gave up 2 bases and J gave up 1 base, with 8 bases separating them. The CDR3 has 14 residues. CDR1 and CDR2 (germline): MNHNS, SASEGT. The CDR3 sequence: CASSEFQGNTEAFF. Written as DNA, the CDR3 is TGTGCCAGCAGTGAATTCCAGGGGAACACTGAAGCTTTCTTT.

This chain links TRBV12-3 or TRBV12-4 with TRBJ1-2; TRBD1 agrees at 9 bases. This CDR3 spans 13 amino acids. Trimming took 5 bases from V and 8 from J; bases not matched to a gene: 6. As DNA, the CDR3 is TGTGCCAGCAGTCGGGGACAGGGCAGCGGCTACACCTTC. This gives the protein CASSRGQGSGYTF.

The chain carries TRBV11-3 and TRBJ2-1, with TRBD1 identical over 7 bases. The CDR3 consists of 16 residues. Germline assignment: CDR1 SGHNT and CDR2 YENEEA. The junction had 3 bases not matched to a gene; V was cut back by 1 base and J by 0 bases. This CDR3 is CASSLGGGSSYNEQFF. CDR3 nucleotides: TGTGCCAGCAGCTTAGGAGGGGGCAGCTCCTACAATGAGCAGTTCTTC.

As concerns this clone: One end of the junction is discordant with germline, which a read error may explain. The chain carries TRBV27 and TRBJ1-1; a possible D gene is TRBD1 (6 bases). Germline-derived CDR1 and CDR2 are MNHEY and SMNVEV (reference sequence). CDR3 length equals 15 residues. CDR3 coding DNA: TGTGCCAGCAGTACGGGGGCGCTTATGAAGACTGAAGCTTTCTTT. It translates to CASSTGALMKTEAFF.

This rearrangement joins TRBV7-9 to TRBJ2-2; 8 bases align to TRBD2. V shed 3 bases, J shed 4 bases, and the junction held 10 bases outside the gene matches. The germline CDR1 and CDR2 sequences are SEHNR and FQNEAQ (reference sequence). The CDR3 runs 17 residues. CDR3 sequence: CASSFQTAGGGTGELFF. The DNA for the CDR3 is TGTGCCAGCAGCTTCCAAACCGCGGGGGGAGGCACCGGGGAGCTGTTTTTT.

The chain has TRBV4-1 and TRBJ1-5; possibly TRBD1 for D (5 bases). This CDR3 is 17 amino acids long. With 0 bases removed from V and 0 bases from J, the gap between germline ends came to 12 bases. Germline V gene data show CDR1 as MGHRA and CDR2 as YSYEKL. For the CDR3, the DNA is TGCGCCAGCAGCCAAGATCGGGTAGGGGTTAGCAATCAGCCCCAGCATTTT. It encodes CASSQDRVGVSNQPQHF.

This clone was counted once. The V and J genes are TRBV5-1 and TRBJ2-6; D unclear. Trimming removed 3 bases at V and 3 bases at J, with 7 bases between. The CDR3 spans 14 residues. Per germline, CDR1 SGHRS and CDR2 YFSETQ. DNA of the CDR3: TGCGCCAGCAGCTCAGCTGATGGGGCCAACGTCCTGACTTTC. This codes for CASSSADGANVLTF.

This clone showed up just a few times. This chain connects TRBV5-5 to TRBJ1-2; D is perhaps TRBD1 (6 bases). The CDR3 runs to 14 residues. V was cut by 6 bases and J by 5 bases, with 17 bases left in between. Germline values: CDR1 SGHKS, CDR2 YYEKEE (reference sequence). CDR3 coding DNA: TGTGCCAGCAACCGAAACGGGGGGCTGTATGGCTACACCTTC. Protein: CASNRNGGLYGYTF.

The chain recombines TRBV2 with TRBJ1-3; D may be TRBD1 (5 bases). Per the germline V gene, CDR1 is SNHLY and CDR2 is FYNNEI. This CDR3 comprises 15 residues. V was cut by 3 bases and J by 0 bases, with 9 bases left in between. In DNA form, the CDR3 reads TGTGCCAGCAGTGACAGGGCGAGCTCTGGAAACACCATATATTTT. Amino acids: CASSDRASSGNTIYF.

The chain carries TRBV21-1 and TRBJ1-5; the table's D call of TRBD1 was not tested on the DNA. TRBV21-1 is a pseudogene locus. This CDR3 contains 16 residues. In nucleotides, the CDR3 is TGTGCCAGCAGCAAATGGGGCAGGGGAAGGAGGCAGCCCCAGCATTTT. Amino acids: CASSKWGRGRRQPQHF.

The gene calls are TRBV11-2 and TRBJ2-7; D is unclear. Germline V CDR1 and CDR2: SGHAT, FQNNGV. The ends were cut back, 2 bases at V and 5 bases at J, with 10 bases in the middle. The CDR3 is made up of 13 amino acids. The CDR3: CASSLKTYDEQYF. The CDR3 nucleotides read TGTGCCAGCAGCTTAAAGACCTACGACGAGCAGTACTTC.